One sample yielded the 30 T cell receptor beta chains listed below, sequenced in a study of cytomegalovirus exposure and HLA in healthy donors. The primer mix had 60 Vbeta and 13 Jbeta primers. Only in-frame clones appear in the TCRdb table, and some are missing; sequencing was by immunoSEQ multiplex PCR. In the table there are about 200,000 clones, around 75% of which are singletons. The sequenced sample consisted of PBMCs. These TCRs come from a woman aged 25 to 45 in good health and CMV-seronegative.

The J gene is TRBJ2-1, the V gene TRBV28, with D perhaps matching TRBD2 (5 bases). Germline values: CDR1 MDHEN, CDR2 SYDVKM. CDR3 length: 15 amino acids. Trimming left V 7 bases short and J 5 bases short, with 18 bases between. The CDR3 DNA reads TGTGCCAGCATTTCCGCGACTAAGCGGCACAATGAGCAGTTCTTC. This encodes CASISATKRHNEQFF.

This clone turned up a few times. This chain links TRBV7-2 with TRBJ1-5; TRBD1 is a possible D gene (5 bases). There are 13 residues in the CDR3. Trimming took 4 bases from V and 5 from J, leaving 9 bases between them. The germline V gene encodes CDR1 SGHTA and CDR2 FQGNSA. Here the CDR3 DNA reads TGTGCCAGCAGCTGGGACTCCTATCAGCCCCAGCATTTT. Translating gives CASSWDSYQPQHF.

This chain connects TRBV9 to TRBJ1-1, with 8 bases aligning to TRBD1. Per germline, CDR1 SGDLS and CDR2 YYNGEE. The CDR3 loop spans 15 amino acids. J was trimmed by 5 bases and V by 4 bases; bases with no gene match: 10. Here the CDR3 reads CASSSVSGGKTEAFF. Written as DNA, the CDR3 is TGTGCCAGCAGCTCGGTCTCAGGGGGCAAGACTGAAGCTTTCTTT.

The chain has TRBV2 and TRBJ1-1, with 8 bases aligning to TRBD1. The CDR3 extends over 13 amino acids. Trimming at V came to 7 bases and at J to 8 bases, leaving 9 bases not matched to a gene. CDR1 is SNHLY and CDR2 is FYNNEI in the germline V gene. The CDR3 is CASIHLGTGEAFF. DNA of the CDR3: TGTGCCAGCATCCACCTGGGGACAGGAGAAGCTTTCTTT.

The rearrangement links TRBV30 to TRBJ1-6, with TRBD1 identical over 11 bases. The CDR3 loop spans 16 amino acids. V was clipped by 1 base and J by 6 bases; unmatched bases: 5. Germline V gene sequence: CDR1 GTSNPN, CDR2 SVGIG (reference sequence). In DNA form, the CDR3 reads TGTGCCTGGAGTGGGCCAGGGACAGGGGGTAATTCACCCCTCCACTTT. Translating gives CAWSGPGTGGNSPLHF.

V and J are TRBV7-2 and TRBJ2-1, with 8 bases lining up with TRBD1. V dropped 1 base and J dropped 9; count of bases not matched to a gene: 14. This CDR3 is 17 amino acids long. CDR1 is SGHTA, CDR2 FQGNSA, per germline. This chain's CDR3 is CASSLVRGQVSLGEQFF. CDR3 sequence (DNA): TGTGCCAGCAGCTTAGTGCGGGGACAGGTGTCTCTGGGTGAGCAGTTCTTC.

The chain couples TRBV4-1 to TRBJ2-7; D perhaps matches TRBD1 (6 bases). Germline CDR1 MGHRA, CDR2 YSYEKL. The length of the CDR3 is 13 residues. V lost 3 bases and J 3 bases, leaving 9 bases between the germline ends. CDR3 loop: CASSHEQGYEQYF. CDR3 nucleotide sequence: TGCGCCAGCAGCCATGAACAGGGCTACGAGCAGTACTTC.

This clone was seen a single time. The chain couples TRBV5-6 to TRBJ1-4; D perhaps matches TRBD1 (5 bases). Between the trimmed V and J ends, which lost 2 bases and 4 bases, there was a span of 12 bases. CDR1 and CDR2 (germline): SGHDT, YYEEEE. This CDR3 is 15 amino acids long. This CDR3 is CASSFQGLGNEKLFF. The DNA of the CDR3 is TGTGCCAGCAGCTTCCAGGGTTTAGGTAATGAAAAACTGTTTTTT.

V gene TRBV29-1 combines with J gene TRBJ1-2; 7 bases agree with TRBD1. The CDR3 covers 14 residues. V lost 4 bases and J lost 6; bases outside the gene matches: 11. Germline CDR1 reads SQVTM; CDR2 reads ANQGSEA. This chain's CDR3 is CSVGTRDRSNGYTF. The CDR3 bases are TGCAGCGTTGGAACCCGGGACAGAAGCAATGGCTACACCTTC.

This chain joins TRBV7-6 and TRBJ2-7; 10 nucleotides line up with TRBD1. The CDR3 covers 16 residues. The V segment lost 2 bases and the J segment 5 bases; nucleotides outside the gene matches: 9. Germline V gives CDR1 SGHVS, CDR2 FNYEAQ. The CDR3 DNA is TGTGCCAGCAGCTTAACGCCCGGGACAGGGGAGAACGAGCAGTACTTC. Its translation: CASSLTPGTGENEQYF.

This chain connects TRBV4-1 to TRBJ2-7, with TRBD2 identical over 13 bases. V dropped 5 bases and J dropped 7; count of bases not matched to a gene: 11. The CDR3 sequence is 16 residues long. Germline V gene lookup returns CDR1 MGHRA and CDR2 YSYEKL. Here the CDR3 DNA reads TGCGCCAGCAGCAACCCCACTAGCGGGAGGGCGAGGGAGCAGTACTTC. This encodes CASSNPTSGRAREQYF.

The CDR3 nucleotides are TGTGCCAGCAGCGTTCAACGGCCTAGCGGGAGTTTGTGGGAGACCCAGTACTTC. As protein: CASSVQRPSGSLWETQYF. The V and J genes are TRBV11-2 and TRBJ2-5, with 10 bases fitting TRBD2. Germline CDR1 SGHAT, CDR2 FQNNGV. V trimming: 5 bases; J trimming: 5 bases; junction bases outside the gene matches: 17. The CDR3 sequence is 18 residues long.

This clone was observed a single time. V gene TRBV29-1 combines with J gene TRBJ2-7; 8 bases align to TRBD1. Per the germline V gene, CDR1 is SQVTM and CDR2 is ANQGSEA. The length of the CDR3 is 13 residues. The ends lost 4 bases at V and 3 bases at J; junction bases unmatched: 5. This CDR3 is CSVVLTGGYEQYF. The CDR3 coding sequence is TGCAGCGTTGTATTAACAGGGGGCTACGAGCAGTACTTC.

The chain has TRBV7-2 and TRBJ2-3; the match to TRBD2 covers 7 bases. In germline, CDR1 is SGHTA, CDR2 FQGNSA. This CDR3 is built from 15 residues. With 9 bases clipped from V and 1 base from J, the junction kept 10 bases outside the gene matches. CDR3: CARGWGRGGTDTQYF. The CDR3 DNA reads TGTGCCAGGGGCTGGGGTCGGGGGGGCACAGATACGCAGTATTTT.

This chain joins TRBV7-2 and TRBJ2-1; 9 bases map to TRBD1. With 5 bases clipped from V and 1 base from J, the junction kept 12 bases outside the gene matches. The CDR3 spans 18 residues. From germline, CDR1 is SGHTA and CDR2 FQGNSA. The CDR3 coding sequence is TGTGCCAGCAGCCTAAGGGACAGGGCCCACCTATCCTACAATGAGCAGTTCTTC. Translating it yields CASSLRDRAHLSYNEQFF.

The chain uses TRBV11-2 and TRBJ2-4; 9 bases are shared with TRBD2. The J segment lost 0 bases and the V segment lost 5 bases, leaving 14 bases of the junction unmatched. This CDR3 has 19 amino acids. From germline, CDR1 is SGHAT and CDR2 FQNNGV. The DNA for the CDR3 is TGTGCCAGCAGCCATGGACTAGCGCCAGACTCGCTAGCCAAAAACATTCAGTACTTC. This gives the protein CASSHGLAPDSLAKNIQYF. Combining the CDR3 with reference TRBV11-2 and TRBJ2-4 gives the whole variable domain EAGVAQSPRYKIIEKRQSVAFWCNPISGHATLYWYQQILGQGPKLLIQFQNNGVVDDSQLPKDRFSAERLKGVDSTLKIQPAKLEDSAVYLCASSHGLAPDSLAKNIQYFGAGTRLSVL.

The CDR3 DNA is TGTGCCAGCAGCTTCGAACGGACAGGGGGCGCCAACGAGCAGTACTTC. The encoded protein is CASSFERTGGANEQYF. The chain has TRBV7-2 and TRBJ2-7, with 11 bases identical to TRBD1. V shed 3 bases and J 5 bases; nucleotides not matched to a gene: 9. Per the germline V gene, CDR1 is SGHTA and CDR2 is FQGNSA. The CDR3 runs 16 residues.

The chain has TRBV7-2 and TRBJ2-7; TRBD2 matches at 8 bases. After removal of 5 bases from V and 6 bases from J, the junction contained 9 bases not matched to a gene. This CDR3 contains 14 residues. The V gene's germline CDR1 is SGHTA and CDR2 FQGNSA. CDR3 sequence: CASSPSGGGREQYF. In DNA, the CDR3 is TGTGCCAGCAGCCCCTCTGGCGGGGGGCGCGAGCAGTACTTC.

The chain links TRBV6-1 to TRBJ1-1; TRBD1 is a possible D gene (5 bases). The V gene's germline CDR1 is MNHNS and CDR2 SASEGT. CDR3 length: 14 amino acids. V was shortened by 7 bases and J by 4 bases, with 16 bases between the two germline ends. CDR3 sequence reads: CASNDGARGTEAFF. Here the CDR3 DNA reads TGTGCCAGCAATGATGGGGCGCGGGGCACTGAAGCTTTCTTT.

V is TRBV5-1 and J is TRBJ1-6; no reliable D call. This CDR3 has 15 residues. The ends were cut back, 0 bases at V and 0 bases at J, with 4 bases in the middle. Germline V CDR1 and CDR2: SGHRS, YFSETQ. The CDR3 protein is CASSLVSSYNSPLHF. CDR3 coding DNA: TGCGCCAGCAGCTTGGTTAGCTCCTATAATTCACCCCTCCACTTT.

This clone was observed once. Here the CDR3 DNA reads TGTGCCAGCAGCTTAGCGGTCGCTCGGGAAGAGACCCAGTACTTC. Translation: CASSLAVAREETQYF. V and J are TRBV7-9 and TRBJ2-5; D unresolved. The CDR3 runs 15 residues. Between the trimmed V and J ends, which lost 0 bases and 3 bases, there was a span of 11 bases. The germline V gene encodes CDR1 SEHNR and CDR2 FQNEAQ (reference sequence).

V and J are TRBV19 and TRBJ2-4; D is possibly TRBD1 (5 bases). The germline CDR1 and CDR2 sequences are LNHDA and SQIVND (reference sequence). The CDR3 runs to 13 residues. Between the trimmed V and J ends, which lost 3 bases and 8 bases, there was a span of 11 bases. CDR3 nucleotides: TGTGCCAGTAGTATGTATCTAGGGGACATTCAGTACTTC. Residues: CASSMYLGDIQYF.

V usage is TRBV4-3 and J usage is TRBJ1-2; no definite D call. The V gene's germline CDR1 is LGHNA and CDR2 YSLEER. Deletions cut 1 base from V and 2 bases from J, with 8 bases between. The CDR3 runs to 14 residues. CDR3 bases: TGCGCCAGCAGCCAAGTCCGGGAAAACTATGGCTACACCTTC. Protein sequence: CASSQVRENYGYTF.

The chain has TRBV5-4 and TRBJ1-2; 7 nucleotides agree with TRBD1. The germline V gene encodes CDR1 SGHNT and CDR2 YYREEE (reference sequence). J gave up 3 bases and V 3 bases, and 17 bases lay outside the gene matches. This CDR3 has 18 residues. CDR3: CASSSVGDTGAGYYGYTF. The CDR3 DNA is TGTGCCAGCAGCTCCGTAGGGGACACAGGGGCCGGATACTATGGCTACACCTTC.

The chain joins TRBV4-3 to TRBJ2-3; 13 bases align to TRBD2. This CDR3 spans 15 amino acids. Germline V gives CDR1 LGHNA, CDR2 YSLEER. Trimming took 1 base from V and 7 from J; bases not matched to a gene: 2. CDR3 DNA: TGCGCCAGCAGCCAAGGGACTAGCGGGGGTAATACGCAGTATTTT. It specifies CASSQGTSGGNTQYF.

The chain uses TRBV27 and TRBJ2-2; 10 bases fit TRBD1. J was trimmed by 7 bases and V by 6 bases; bases with no gene match: 5. The germline CDR1 and CDR2 sequences are MNHEY and SMNVEV (reference sequence). The CDR3 runs 14 residues. The CDR3 region is CASRTGGSGGELFF. In DNA, the CDR3 is TGTGCCAGCAGGACAGGGGGCTCAGGCGGGGAGCTGTTTTTT.

This chain joins TRBV27 and TRBJ2-5; TRBD1 aligns across 8 bases. Judging by the DNA end, TRBJ2-7 fits better; the J call may be wrong. The V gene's germline CDR1 is MNHEY and CDR2 SMNVEV (reference sequence). This CDR3 contains 14 residues. The CDR3 reads CASWGTGGIYEQYF. The CDR3 DNA reads TGTGCCAGCTGGGGTACAGGGGGGATTTACGAGCAGTACTTC.

The rearrangement joins TRBV2 to TRBJ2-3; 12 nucleotides line up with TRBD2. The CDR3 totals 17 residues. Germline-derived CDR1 and CDR2 are SNHLY and FYNNEI. Trimming removed 3 bases from V and 2 bases from J; junction bases left unmatched: 6. The CDR3 DNA sequence: TGTGCCAGCAGTGATTCAGGACTAGCGGGATACACAGATACGCAGTATTTT. This codes for CASSDSGLAGYTDTQYF.

This clone was seen a single time. The J gene is TRBJ1-1, the V gene TRBV7-3, with 10 bases fitting TRBD1. The germline V gene encodes CDR1 SGHTA and CDR2 FQGTGA. The CDR3 spans 16 residues. The V and J ends lost 4 bases and 2 bases, in that order; junction bases with no gene match: 7. The CDR3: CASSSTGGAGNTEAFF. The CDR3 nucleotides read TGTGCCAGCAGCTCGACAGGGGGCGCGGGTAACACTGAAGCTTTCTTT.

This clone was observed a few times. V is TRBV5-8 and J is TRBJ1-2, with TRBD1 as a possible D gene (5 bases). Trimming pared 3 bases from V and 9 bases from J, leaving 15 bases between. Germline V gives CDR1 SGHTS, CDR2 YDEGEE. CDR3 length equals 13 residues. The CDR3 spells CASSSRGLRSYTF. CDR3 in DNA: TGTGCCAGCAGCTCAAGGGGACTCCGGAGCTACACCTTC.